The 25 T cell receptor beta chains in this list originate from one sample, sequenced in a study of T cell clonotyping in hematopoietic cell transplantation. The table came from immunoSEQ multiplex PCR; TCRdb's copy has only in-frame clones and leaves some out. The table lists about 18,000 clones, around 88% of them singletons, with 8.4% in the top ten. Stated time point: recipient sample about 28 days before transplant, after cytoreduction. Specimen: peripheral blood mononuclear cells, collected before stem cell transplant. These receptors were collected from a man aged 45 to 65 with acute myeloid leukemia. Some clones in this sample may be carry-over from other donors' samples.

The chain employs TRBV11-2 and TRBJ1-1, with D possibly being TRBD1 (6 bases). V lost 3 bases and J lost 1, with 18 bases in between. The V gene's germline CDR1 is SGHAT and CDR2 FQNNGV. The CDR3 loop spans 17 amino acids. The CDR3 loop is CASSFSGVQGANTEAFF. Written as DNA, the CDR3 is TGTGCCAGCAGCTTCAGCGGGGTACAGGGAGCGAACACTGAAGCTTTCTTT.

The rearrangement joins TRBV2 to TRBJ2-7; no firm D call. V was shortened by 4 bases and J by 2 bases, with 6 bases between the two germline ends. The CDR3 is made up of 12 amino acids. The germline V gene has CDR1 SNHLY and CDR2 FYNNEI. This CDR3 is CASSVGPYEQYF. CDR3 nucleotide sequence: TGTGCCAGCAGTGTAGGTCCCTACGAGCAGTACTTC.

The genes are TRBV6-5 and TRBJ1-2; the D is unclear. The V end was cut by 5 bases, the J end by 4 bases, with 14 bases between. The CDR3 covers 14 residues. Germline V gives CDR1 MNHEY, CDR2 SVGAGI. The CDR3 bases are TGTGCCAGCAGTGTTTCGACGGGAAGCTATGGCTACACCTTC. Translated: CASSVSTGSYGYTF.

The chain recombines TRBV29-1 with TRBJ1-1; 11 bases match TRBD1. The CDR3 has 12 residues. V shed 8 bases, J shed 5 bases, and the junction held 4 bases outside the gene matches. Per the germline V gene, CDR1 is SQVTM and CDR2 is ANQGSEA. CDR3 sequence reads: CSIGQGATEAFF. For the CDR3, the DNA is TGCAGCATTGGACAGGGGGCGACTGAAGCTTTCTTT.

The chain links TRBV4-2 to TRBJ2-2, with D perhaps matching TRBD1 or TRBD2 (5 bases each). Germline CDR1 is LGHNA and CDR2 is YNFKEQ. Deletions cut 7 bases from V and 4 bases from J, with 19 bases between. The CDR3 spans 16 residues. The CDR3 sequence: CASTSLGVEGTGELFF. DNA of the CDR3: TGTGCCAGCACCTCCCTGGGGGTCGAGGGCACCGGGGAGCTGTTTTTT.

The chain links TRBV27 to TRBJ2-7; possible D gene TRBD2, 7 bases. The V end was cut by 3 bases, the J end by 0 bases, with 12 bases between. This CDR3 has 15 amino acids. Germline CDR1 and CDR2: MNHEY and SMNVEV (reference sequence). CDR3 sequence reads: CASSFRGGGSYEQYF. The CDR3 DNA is TGTGCCAGCAGTTTCAGGGGAGGGGGCTCCTACGAGCAGTACTTC.

The rearrangement links TRBV18 to TRBJ1-1; 9 nucleotides line up with TRBD1. Germline trimming cut 3 bases from V and 4 bases from J; bases unmatched to any gene: 12. CDR1 and CDR2 (germline): KGHSH, LQKENI. The CDR3 covers 17 residues. This CDR3 is CASSPRPGTGLGTEAFF. For the CDR3, the DNA is TGTGCCAGCTCACCGCGTCCCGGGACAGGGTTGGGCACTGAAGCTTTCTTT.

V is TRBV9 and J is TRBJ2-5, with D perhaps TRBD2 (7 bases). The CDR3 extends over 15 amino acids. Germline V gene lookup returns CDR1 SGDLS and CDR2 YYNGEE. V lost 2 bases, J lost 2 bases, and 13 bases lay in between. The CDR3: CASSVEGGRQETQYF. CDR3 nucleotides: TGTGCCAGCAGCGTTGAGGGGGGGCGTCAAGAGACCCAGTACTTC.

The gene calls are TRBV9 and TRBJ2-1, with a weak D call TRBD1 (6 bases). This CDR3 is 16 amino acids long. CDR1 is SGDLS and CDR2 is YYNGEE in the germline V gene. Between the trimmed V and J ends, which lost 0 bases and 3 bases, there was a span of 13 bases. DNA of the CDR3: TGTGCCAGCAGCGTAGGTGGGGGCCCCCGCTACAATGAGCAGTTCTTC. It codes for CASSVGGGPRYNEQFF.

The chain carries TRBV2 and TRBJ2-5; D is perhaps TRBD2 (7 bases). The CDR3 totals 16 residues. The germline V gene has CDR1 SNHLY and CDR2 FYNNEI. Trimming removed 8 bases from V and 0 bases from J, with 19 bases in between. CDR3 amino acids: CASGGGGGLYQETQYF. The CDR3 region has the DNA TGTGCCAGCGGGGGTGGCGGGGGCCTGTACCAAGAGACCCAGTACTTC.

For the CDR3, the DNA is TGCGCCAGCAGCTTGGACATAGGGGGGTACACTGAAGCTTTCTTT. Translating it yields CASSLDIGGYTEAFF. V is TRBV5-1 and J is TRBJ1-1, with D tentatively TRBD1 (6 bases). CDR1 SGHRS and CDR2 YFSETQ come from the germline V gene. Trimming shortened V by 0 bases and J by 3 bases, and 12 bases separated the two germline ends. This CDR3 is built from 15 residues.

V gene TRBV19 combines with J gene TRBJ1-1; 7 bases line up with TRBD1. V shed 9 bases and J 10 bases; nucleotides not matched to a gene: 14. The CDR3 sequence is 13 residues long. In germline, CDR1 is LNHDA, CDR2 SQIVND (reference sequence). CDR3 residues: CASRSGPRGGAFF. CDR3 nucleotides: TGTGCCAGCAGGTCCGGGCCCAGGGGGGGAGCTTTCTTT. Drawing the rest from reference TRBV19 and TRBJ1-1, the complete variable domain is DGGITQSPKYLFRKEGQNVTLSCEQNLNHDAMYWYRQDPGQGLRLIYYSQIVNDFQKGDIAEGYSVSREKKESFPLTVTSAQKNPTAFYLCASRSGPRGGAFFGQGTRLTVV.

This clone was seen just once. The V and J genes are TRBV19 and TRBJ2-7; 8 bases are shared with TRBD2. The ends lost 5 bases at V and 2 bases at J; junction bases unmatched: 11. The CDR3 has 16 amino acids. Germline CDR1 is LNHDA and CDR2 is SQIVND (reference sequence). Here the CDR3 reads CASSDFGRAGTYEQYF. The CDR3, as DNA: TGTGCCAGTAGTGACTTCGGGAGGGCGGGGACCTACGAGCAGTACTTC.

The chain carries TRBV29-1 and TRBJ2-3; D is undetermined. This CDR3 region has 12 residues. The germline CDR1 and CDR2 sequences are SQVTM and ANQGSEA. Trimming shortened V by 2 bases and J by 6 bases, and 9 bases separated the two germline ends. CDR3 nucleotide sequence: TGCAGCGTTGAATCGGACGTCGATACGCAGTATTTT. This translates into CSVESDVDTQYF.

This rearrangement joins TRBV28 to TRBJ2-7; D is ambiguous. This CDR3 has 12 residues. In germline, CDR1 is MDHEN, CDR2 SYDVKM. Between the trimmed V and J ends, which lost 4 bases and 4 bases, there was a span of 8 bases. As DNA, the CDR3 is TGTGCCAGCAGTTCGGACGTGTACGAGCAGTACTTC. This codes for CASSSDVYEQYF.

This chain uses TRBV4-2 with TRBJ1-3; D may be TRBD1 (5 bases). The CDR3 covers 15 residues. Trimming removed 1 base from V and 4 bases from J, with 11 bases in between. Germline CDR1 reads LGHNA; CDR2 reads YNFKEQ. The CDR3 DNA sequence: TGTGCCAGCAGCCAAGCCGACAGCGGCGGAAACACCATATATTTT. This gives the protein CASSQADSGGNTIYF.

The chain recombines TRBV5-4 with TRBJ2-7, with TRBD2 identical over 11 bases. The V gene end was trimmed by 3 bases and the J gene end by 0 bases; junction bases not matched to a gene: 8. Germline CDR1 SGHNT, CDR2 YYREEE (reference sequence). The CDR3 consists of 17 residues. CDR3 sequence: CASSSGTSGLHSYEQYF. The CDR3 nucleotides read TGTGCCAGCAGCTCCGGGACTAGCGGACTCCACTCCTACGAGCAGTACTTC.

The rearrangement joins TRBV14 to TRBJ1-5; D is possibly TRBD1 (5 bases). This CDR3 spans 14 amino acids. Germline CDR1 and CDR2: SGHDN and FVKESK. Trimming took off 2 bases at V and 4 bases at J, with 9 bases between the two ends. The CDR3 here is CASSQQGRNQPQHF. CDR3 coding DNA: TGTGCCAGCAGCCAACAGGGACGGAATCAGCCCCAGCATTTT.

Here the CDR3 DNA reads TGTGCCAGCAGCCCAGGGGTTGCGGAGACCCAGTACTTC. It translates to CASSPGVAETQYF. The chain has TRBV5-5 and TRBJ2-5; TRBD1 might be the D (6 bases). Looked up from germline, CDR1 is SGHKS and CDR2 is YYEKEE (reference sequence). The CDR3 is 13 residues long. Trimming left V 4 bases short and J 5 bases short, with 12 bases between.

This chain links TRBV5-1 with TRBJ1-1, with TRBD1 as a possible D gene (6 bases). Trimming took off 0 bases at V and 1 base at J, with 10 bases between the two ends. The CDR3 totals 15 residues. The germline CDR1 and CDR2 sequences are SGHRS and YFSETQ. This CDR3 is CASSLVPGANTEAFF. The CDR3 region has the DNA TGCGCCAGCAGCTTGGTACCGGGGGCGAACACTGAAGCTTTCTTT.

The chain carries TRBV7-2 and TRBJ2-1; TRBD2 matches at 10 bases. J was trimmed by 5 bases and V by 3 bases; bases with no gene match: 4. The germline CDR1 and CDR2 sequences are SGHTA and FQGNSA. The CDR3 totals 15 residues. CDR3 in DNA: TGTGCCAGCAGCTTGCTAGCGGGGGCGAACAATGAGCAGTTCTTC. It encodes CASSLLAGANNEQFF.

The J gene is TRBJ1-4, the V gene TRBV4-1; D is uncertain. Per the germline V gene, CDR1 is MGHRA and CDR2 is YSYEKL. The germline V and J ends were trimmed by 4 bases and 0 bases, with 9 bases remaining between them. The CDR3 spans 15 residues. The CDR3 loop is CASSRPESTNEKLFF. The CDR3 DNA reads as TGCGCCAGCAGCCGTCCAGAGTCAACTAATGAAAAACTGTTTTTT.

The chain employs TRBV7-9 and TRBJ1-5, with D hard to call. The CDR3 runs 13 residues. CDR1 and CDR2 (germline): SEHNR, FQNEAQ (reference sequence). The V and J ends lost 5 bases and 7 bases respectively, with 12 bases between them. For the CDR3, the DNA is TGTGCCAGCAGCCCTGGGCCCGGCCAGCCCCAGCATTTT. Encoded protein: CASSPGPGQPQHF.

The chain recombines TRBV11-3 with TRBJ2-3, with D perhaps TRBD1 or TRBD2 (5 bases each). The V end lost 5 bases, the J end lost 3 bases, and 15 bases lay between the germline ends. The CDR3 spans 15 residues. Germline V gives CDR1 SGHNT, CDR2 YENEEA. This CDR3 reads CASSHEGKGTDTQYF. Here the CDR3 DNA reads TGTGCCAGCAGCCACGAGGGGAAAGGGACAGATACGCAGTATTTT.

The chain recombines TRBV19 with TRBJ2-7; possibly TRBD1 or TRBD2 for D (6 bases each). Germline V gives CDR1 LNHDA, CDR2 SQIVND (reference sequence). The CDR3 consists of 14 residues. V was trimmed by 6 bases and J by 2 bases, leaving 14 bases between them. The CDR3: CASSEMGGTYEQYF. The CDR3 DNA is TGTGCCAGTAGCGAAATGGGGGGCACCTACGAGCAGTACTTC.